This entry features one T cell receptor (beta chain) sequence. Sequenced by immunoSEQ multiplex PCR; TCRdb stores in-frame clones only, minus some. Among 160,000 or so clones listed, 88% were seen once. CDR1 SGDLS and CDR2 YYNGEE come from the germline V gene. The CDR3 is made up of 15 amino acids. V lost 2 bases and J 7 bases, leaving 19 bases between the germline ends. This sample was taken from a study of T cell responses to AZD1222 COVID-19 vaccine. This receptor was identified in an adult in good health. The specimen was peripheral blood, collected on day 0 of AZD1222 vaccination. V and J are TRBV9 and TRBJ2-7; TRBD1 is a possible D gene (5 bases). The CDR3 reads CASSVGGAGSKEQYF. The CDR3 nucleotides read TGTGCCAGCAGCGTTGGTGGGGCAGGCTCTAAGGAGCAGTACTTC.